These 17 T cell receptor beta chains share one sample of origin, sequenced in a study of Graves' ophthalmopathy and Graves' hyperthyroidism. Amplification of the TCR beta CDR3 regions used RNA transcripts (as template). First-round RT-PCR employed HTBI primers, with a second-round multiplex PCR after it. Via MiXCR, TCRdb re-called the multiplex PCR reads, giving one row per CDR3 protein. This table holds 300,000 to 400,000 distinct CDR3 sequences, around a sixth found once. The sequenced material came from peripheral blood. The receptors stem from an adult man with Graves' ophthalmopathy.

This clonotype was observed many times. The CDR3 bases are TGTGCCAGCTCACCAGACAAGTACTATGGCTACACCTTC. Translated: CASSPDKYYGYTF. This chain joins TRBV18 and TRBJ1-2; D unresolved. The germline V gene has CDR1 KGHSH and CDR2 LQKENI. CDR3 length: 13 residues. Trimming pared 2 bases from V and 3 bases from J, leaving 7 bases between.

This chain connects TRBV28 to TRBJ2-5; D gene unclear. The V and J ends lost 0 bases and 3 bases respectively, with 8 bases between them. Per the germline V gene, CDR1 is MDHEN and CDR2 is SYDVKM. This CDR3 has 14 amino acids. The CDR3 coding sequence is TGTGCCAGCAGTTTATGGTGGCAGGAAGAGACCCAGTACTTC. It encodes CASSLWWQEETQYF.

This clonotype was seen many times. The V call is TRBV12-5, the J call TRBJ1-5; D is ambiguous. This CDR3 is built from 18 residues. V lost 1 base, J lost 3 bases, and 19 bases lay in between. Germline loops: CDR1 LGHNT, CDR2 FRNRAP. This CDR3 reads CASGLARSTGGPNQPQHF. The CDR3, as DNA: TGTGCTAGTGGTTTGGCCCGATCAACGGGAGGGCCCAATCAGCCCCAGCATTTT.

At least ten counts were recorded for this clonotype. The chain employs TRBV15 and TRBJ2-2; 11 bases align to TRBD2. The CDR3 contains 17 residues. J lost 7 bases, V lost 9 bases, and 16 bases had no gene match. The germline V gene has CDR1 LNHNV and CDR2 YYDKDF (reference sequence). CDR3 in DNA: TGTGCCACTGCACTAGCGGGGGCCGTACGAGGGATCGGGGAGCTGTTTTTT. Amino acids: CATALAGAVRGIGELFF.

This chain connects TRBV6-1 to TRBJ1-2; 12 positions match TRBD1. Germline CDR1 MNHNS, CDR2 SASEGT. This CDR3 region has 15 residues. V was pared by 6 bases and J by 8 bases, with 10 bases of the junction left unmatched. This CDR3 is CASRTTGQGASGYTF. The DNA of the CDR3 is TGTGCCAGCAGAACCACGGGACAGGGGGCGTCCGGCTACACCTTC.

In its sample, this clonotype was seen many times. The chain carries TRBV11-1 and TRBJ2-2, with 9 bases matching TRBD2. This CDR3 is built from 16 residues. CDR1 SGHAT and CDR2 FQDESV come from the germline V gene (reference sequence). The V gene end was trimmed by 4 bases and the J gene end by 6 bases; junction bases not matched to a gene: 9. CDR3 loop: CASSYSGRTAAGELFF. CDR3 in DNA: TGTGCCAGCAGCTATAGCGGGAGAACTGCCGCCGGGGAGCTGTTTTTT.

In its sample, this clonotype was seen many times. The gene calls are TRBV12-3 or TRBV12-4 and TRBJ2-7; TRBD2 agrees at 7 bases. The V segment lost 7 bases and the J segment 2 bases; nucleotides outside the gene matches: 5. The CDR3 has 13 residues. The CDR3 spells CASTVGTTYEQYF. The DNA of the CDR3 is TGTGCCAGCACCGTCGGGACTACCTACGAGCAGTACTTC.

This clonotype has a count of ten or more. The chain has TRBV15 and TRBJ1-1; no firm D call. The length of the CDR3 is 14 residues. V lost 1 base, J lost 4 bases, and 10 bases lay in between. CDR1 is LNHNV, CDR2 YYDKDF, per germline (reference sequence). CDR3 residues: CATSRGWGATEAFF. For the CDR3, the DNA is TGTGCCACCAGCAGAGGGTGGGGTGCCACTGAAGCTTTCTTT.

The chain is built from TRBV15 and TRBJ1-1, with D hard to call. This CDR3 spans 14 amino acids. V lost 5 bases to trimming and J lost 0 bases, with 10 bases between them. Germline-derived CDR1 and CDR2 are LNHNV and YYDKDF (reference sequence). The CDR3 reads CATSPEIMNTEAFF. The CDR3, as DNA: TGTGCCACCAGCCCAGAGATCATGAACACTGAAGCTTTCTTT.

This clonotype has ten or more counts. CDR3 DNA sequence: TGTGCCAGTAGTATAGGGGACAGCTCCAATCAGCCCCAGCATTTT. The encoded protein is CASSIGDSSNQPQHF. The chain carries TRBV19 and TRBJ1-5; TRBD1 matches 7 bases. V dropped 1 base and J dropped 3; count of bases not matched to a gene: 3. Germline V gene sequence: CDR1 LNHDA, CDR2 SQIVND (reference sequence). The CDR3 is 15 residues long.

This clonotype showed up just a few times. For the CDR3, the DNA is TGTGCCAGCACCAACCCGGGACAGGCGGCGAGCTATGGCTACACCTTC. This gives the protein CASTNPGQAASYGYTF. The chain couples TRBV6-1 to TRBJ1-2; 8 positions match TRBD1. Germline CDR1 and CDR2: MNHNS and SASEGT. J was trimmed by 4 bases and V by 7 bases; bases with no gene match: 14. CDR3 length: 16 residues.

This clonotype has a count of ten or more. The rearrangement links TRBV29-1 to TRBJ2-5; D is unresolved. The CDR3 spans 11 residues. CDR1 SQVTM and CDR2 ANQGSEA come from the germline V gene. V lost 7 bases and J lost 7, with 13 bases in between. The CDR3 region has the DNA TGCAGCGGAATTGTGCTGGGGACCCAGTACTTC. This encodes CSGIVLGTQYF.

This clonotype was seen ten or more times. The chain has TRBV7-2 and TRBJ2-2, with TRBD2 matching 8 bases. This CDR3 has 15 residues. V was pared by 5 bases and J by 9 bases, with 11 bases of the junction left unmatched. CDR1 is SGHTA, CDR2 FQGNSA, per germline. As DNA, the CDR3 is TGTGCCAGCAGCCCCCCGGGAGGGCGGTCTCGGGAGCTGTTTTTT. Amino acids: CASSPPGGRSRELFF. Combining the CDR3 with reference TRBV7-2 and TRBJ2-2 gives the whole variable domain GAGVSQSPSNKVTEKGKDVELRCDPISGHTALYWYRQSLGQGLEFLIYFQGNSAPDKSGLPSDRFSAERTGGSVSTLTIQRTQQEDSAVYLCASSPPGGRSRELFFGEGSRLTVL.

The sample holds many counts of this clonotype. The chain employs TRBV6-7 and TRBJ1-5; TRBD1 might be the D (5 bases). TRBV6-7 is flagged as an ORF with uncertain function. This CDR3 comprises 17 residues. Deletions cut 6 bases from V and 5 bases from J, with 23 bases between. The CDR3 spells CASRYPNQGYGDQPQHF. The CDR3 DNA reads as TGTGCCAGCAGGTACCCAAATCAGGGTTATGGCGATCAGCCCCAGCATTTT.

The chain joins TRBV12-5 to TRBJ2-5; D is ambiguous. The CDR3 sequence is 13 residues long. Trimming stripped 6 bases from V and 2 bases from J, with 10 bases between. The germline V gene has CDR1 LGHNT and CDR2 FRNRAP. The CDR3 loop reads CASGYSLQETQYF. The CDR3 bases are TGTGCTAGTGGCTACAGCTTACAAGAGACCCAGTACTTC.

This clonotype was detected ten times or more. The chain employs TRBV7-2 and TRBJ2-7; 9 nucleotides align to TRBD1. The CDR3 sequence is 14 residues long. The V segment lost 4 bases and the J segment 7 bases; nucleotides outside the gene matches: 8. The germline CDR1 and CDR2 sequences are SGHTA and FQGNSA. The CDR3 here is CASSYLPGQGEQYF. The DNA for the CDR3 is TGTGCCAGCAGCTACCTACCGGGACAGGGTGAGCAGTACTTC. Complete variable domain (other parts from reference TRBV7-2 and TRBJ2-7): GAGVSQSPSNKVTEKGKDVELRCDPISGHTALYWYRQSLGQGLEFLIYFQGNSAPDKSGLPSDRFSAERTGGSVSTLTIQRTQQEDSAVYLCASSYLPGQGEQYFGPGTRLTVT.

The sample holds many counts of this clonotype. The V and J genes are TRBV29-1 and TRBJ1-1; D is uncertain. There are 15 residues in the CDR3. V was cut by 3 bases and J by 0 bases, with 14 bases left in between. Per the germline V gene, CDR1 is SQVTM and CDR2 is ANQGSEA. The CDR3 nucleotides read TGCAGCGTTGATGGGATACAGAACATGAACACTGAAGCTTTCTTT. Translating it yields CSVDGIQNMNTEAFF.